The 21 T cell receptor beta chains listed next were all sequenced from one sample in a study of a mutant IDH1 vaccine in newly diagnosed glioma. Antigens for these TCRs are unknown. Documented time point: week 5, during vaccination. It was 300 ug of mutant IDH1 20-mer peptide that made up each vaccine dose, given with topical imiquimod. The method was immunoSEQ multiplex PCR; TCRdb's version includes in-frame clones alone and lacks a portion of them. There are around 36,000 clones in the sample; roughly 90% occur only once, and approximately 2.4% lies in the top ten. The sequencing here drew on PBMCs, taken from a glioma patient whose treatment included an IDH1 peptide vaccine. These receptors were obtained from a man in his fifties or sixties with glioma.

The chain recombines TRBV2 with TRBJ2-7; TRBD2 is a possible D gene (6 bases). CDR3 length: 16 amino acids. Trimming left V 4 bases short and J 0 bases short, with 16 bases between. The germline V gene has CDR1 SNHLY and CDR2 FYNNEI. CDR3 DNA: TGTGCCAGCAGTGCACGGGGGAAGAGCTACTCCTACGAGCAGTACTTC. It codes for CASSARGKSYSYEQYF.

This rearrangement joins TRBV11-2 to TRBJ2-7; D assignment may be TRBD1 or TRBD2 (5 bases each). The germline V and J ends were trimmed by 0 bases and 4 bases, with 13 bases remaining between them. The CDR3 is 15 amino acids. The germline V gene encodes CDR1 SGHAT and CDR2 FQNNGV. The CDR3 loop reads CASSLEPGPVYEQYF. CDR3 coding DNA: TGTGCCAGCAGCTTAGAACCGGGGCCAGTTTACGAGCAGTACTTC.

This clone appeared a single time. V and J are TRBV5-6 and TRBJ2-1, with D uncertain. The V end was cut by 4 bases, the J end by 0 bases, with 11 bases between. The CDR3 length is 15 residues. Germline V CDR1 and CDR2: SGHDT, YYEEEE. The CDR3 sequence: CASSPLLGSYNEQFF. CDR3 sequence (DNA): TGTGCCAGCAGCCCCCTACTTGGCTCCTACAATGAGCAGTTCTTC.

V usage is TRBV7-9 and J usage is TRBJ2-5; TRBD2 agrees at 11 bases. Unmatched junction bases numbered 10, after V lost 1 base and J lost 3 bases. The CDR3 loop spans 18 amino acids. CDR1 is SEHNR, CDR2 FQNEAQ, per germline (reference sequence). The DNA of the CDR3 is TGTGCCAGCAGCTTAGTCCACATTAGCGGGGGGGCCGAAGAGACCCAGTACTTC. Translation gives CASSLVHISGGAEETQYF.

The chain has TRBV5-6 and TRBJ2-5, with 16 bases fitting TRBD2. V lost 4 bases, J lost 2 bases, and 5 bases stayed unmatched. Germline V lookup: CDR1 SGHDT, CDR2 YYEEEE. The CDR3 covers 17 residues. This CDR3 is CASSPGTSGRGQETQYF. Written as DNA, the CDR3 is TGTGCCAGCAGCCCTGGGACTAGCGGGAGGGGGCAAGAGACCCAGTACTTC.

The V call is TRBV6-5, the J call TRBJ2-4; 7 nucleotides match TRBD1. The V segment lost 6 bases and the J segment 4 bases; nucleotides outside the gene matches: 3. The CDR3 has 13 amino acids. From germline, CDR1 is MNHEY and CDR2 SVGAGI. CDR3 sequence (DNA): TGTGCCAGCAGAAAGGGACAGAAAAACATTCAGTACTTC. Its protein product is CASRKGQKNIQYF.

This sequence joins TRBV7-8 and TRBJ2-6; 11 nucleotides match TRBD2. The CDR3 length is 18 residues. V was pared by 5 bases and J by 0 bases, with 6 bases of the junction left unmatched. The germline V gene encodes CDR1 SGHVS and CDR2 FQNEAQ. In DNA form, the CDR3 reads TGTGCCAGCAGCGTTGCTAGCGGGAGGACCTCTGGGGCCAACGTCCTGACTTTC. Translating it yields CASSVASGRTSGANVLTF.

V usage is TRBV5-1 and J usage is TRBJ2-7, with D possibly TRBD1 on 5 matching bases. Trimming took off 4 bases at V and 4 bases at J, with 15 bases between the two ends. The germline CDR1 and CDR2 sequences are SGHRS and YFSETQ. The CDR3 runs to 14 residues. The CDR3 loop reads CASSPARQGYEQYF. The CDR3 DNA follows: TGCGCCAGCAGCCCCGCCCGGCAGGGTTACGAGCAGTACTTC. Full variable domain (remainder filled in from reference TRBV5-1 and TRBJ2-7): KAGVTQTPRYLIKTRGQQVTLSCSPISGHRSVSWYQQTPGQGLQFLFEYFSETQRNKGNFPGRFSGRQFSNSRSEMNVSTLELGDSALYLCASSPARQGYEQYFGPGTRLTVT.

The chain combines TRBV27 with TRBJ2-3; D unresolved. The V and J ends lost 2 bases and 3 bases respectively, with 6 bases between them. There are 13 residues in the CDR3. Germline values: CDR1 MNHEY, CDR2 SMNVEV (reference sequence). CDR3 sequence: CASSLDRTDTQYF. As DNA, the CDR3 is TGTGCCAGCAGTTTAGACCGTACAGATACGCAGTATTTT.

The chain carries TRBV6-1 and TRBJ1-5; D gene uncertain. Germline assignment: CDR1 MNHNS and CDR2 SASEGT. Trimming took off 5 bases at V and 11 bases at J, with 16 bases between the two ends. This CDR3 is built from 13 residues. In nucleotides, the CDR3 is TGTGCCAGCAGTTGGACGCTCACGTCGGCCCAGCATTTT. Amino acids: CASSWTLTSAQHF.

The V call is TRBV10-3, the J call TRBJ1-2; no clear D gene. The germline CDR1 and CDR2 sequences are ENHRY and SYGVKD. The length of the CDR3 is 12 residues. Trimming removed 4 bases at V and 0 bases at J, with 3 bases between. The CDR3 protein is CAISAANYGYTF. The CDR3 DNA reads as TGTGCCATCAGTGCTGCTAACTATGGCTACACCTTC.

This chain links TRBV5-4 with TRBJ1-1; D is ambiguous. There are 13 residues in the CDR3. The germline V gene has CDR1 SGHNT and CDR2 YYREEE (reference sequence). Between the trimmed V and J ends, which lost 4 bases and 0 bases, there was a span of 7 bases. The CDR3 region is CASSVLMNTEAFF. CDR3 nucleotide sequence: TGTGCCAGCAGCGTACTTATGAACACTGAAGCTTTCTTT.

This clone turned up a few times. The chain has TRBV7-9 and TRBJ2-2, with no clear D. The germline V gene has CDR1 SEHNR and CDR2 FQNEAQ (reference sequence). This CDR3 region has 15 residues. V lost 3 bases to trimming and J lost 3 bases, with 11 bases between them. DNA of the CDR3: TGTGCCAGCAGCTTGCCTATAGATCACACCGGGGAGCTGTTTTTT. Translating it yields CASSLPIDHTGELFF.

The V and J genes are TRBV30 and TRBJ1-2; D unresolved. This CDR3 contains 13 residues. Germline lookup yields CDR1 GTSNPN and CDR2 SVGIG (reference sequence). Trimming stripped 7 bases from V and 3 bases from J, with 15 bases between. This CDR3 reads CALTEGIYYGYTF. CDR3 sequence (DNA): TGTGCCTTAACTGAGGGTATCTACTATGGCTACACCTTC.

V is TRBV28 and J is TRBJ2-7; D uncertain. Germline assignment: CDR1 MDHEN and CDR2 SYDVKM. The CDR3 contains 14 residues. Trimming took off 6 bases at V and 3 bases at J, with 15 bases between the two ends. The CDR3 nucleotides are TGTGCCAGCAGCACGCGACAAATCTTCTACGAGCAGTACTTC. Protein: CASSTRQIFYEQYF.

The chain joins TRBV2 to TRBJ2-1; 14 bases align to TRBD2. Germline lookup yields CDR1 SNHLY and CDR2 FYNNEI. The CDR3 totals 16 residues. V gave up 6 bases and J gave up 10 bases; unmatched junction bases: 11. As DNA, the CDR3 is TGTGCCAGCAGCGGAGGGACTAGCGGGAGTATTGACGAGCAGTTCTTC. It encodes CASSGGTSGSIDEQFF.

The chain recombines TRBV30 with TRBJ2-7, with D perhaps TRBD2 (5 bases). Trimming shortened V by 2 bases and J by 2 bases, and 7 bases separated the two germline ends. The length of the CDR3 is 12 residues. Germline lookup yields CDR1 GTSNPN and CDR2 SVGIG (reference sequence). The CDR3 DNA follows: TGTGCCTGGAGTACCGGGGCCTACGAGCAGTACTTC. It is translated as CAWSTGAYEQYF.

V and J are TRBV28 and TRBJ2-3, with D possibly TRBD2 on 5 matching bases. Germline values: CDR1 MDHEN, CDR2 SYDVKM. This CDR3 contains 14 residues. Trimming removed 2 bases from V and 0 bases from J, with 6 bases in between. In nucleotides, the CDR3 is TGTGCCAGCAGTTTAACGGGGAGCACAGATACGCAGTATTTT. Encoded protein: CASSLTGSTDTQYF.

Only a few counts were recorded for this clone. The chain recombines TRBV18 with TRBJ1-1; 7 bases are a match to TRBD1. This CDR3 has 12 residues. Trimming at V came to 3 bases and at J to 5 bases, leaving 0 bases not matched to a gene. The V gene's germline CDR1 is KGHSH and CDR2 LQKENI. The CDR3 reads CASSPTGTEAFF. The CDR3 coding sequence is TGTGCCAGCTCACCGACAGGGACTGAAGCTTTCTTT.

CDR3 bases: TGTGCCAGCAGCTTAGGAGGGGCCGGGGCCAACGTCCTGACTTTC. Its protein is CASSLGGAGANVLTF. The chain employs TRBV7-6 and TRBJ2-6; D may correspond to TRBD1 or TRBD2 (5 bases each). CDR3 size: 15 residues. V lost 1 base and J lost 4, with 8 bases in between. Germline loops: CDR1 SGHVS, CDR2 FNYEAQ.

In nucleotides, the CDR3 is TGTGCCAGCAGCTTCACCCCCGGGCTATCAGGAGAGACCCAGTACTTC. Translating gives CASSFTPGLSGETQYF. The chain is built from TRBV7-6 and TRBJ2-5; D not certain. Germline-derived CDR1 and CDR2 are SGHVS and FNYEAQ. CDR3 length equals 16 residues. V lost 3 bases, J lost 4 bases, and 18 bases lay in between.